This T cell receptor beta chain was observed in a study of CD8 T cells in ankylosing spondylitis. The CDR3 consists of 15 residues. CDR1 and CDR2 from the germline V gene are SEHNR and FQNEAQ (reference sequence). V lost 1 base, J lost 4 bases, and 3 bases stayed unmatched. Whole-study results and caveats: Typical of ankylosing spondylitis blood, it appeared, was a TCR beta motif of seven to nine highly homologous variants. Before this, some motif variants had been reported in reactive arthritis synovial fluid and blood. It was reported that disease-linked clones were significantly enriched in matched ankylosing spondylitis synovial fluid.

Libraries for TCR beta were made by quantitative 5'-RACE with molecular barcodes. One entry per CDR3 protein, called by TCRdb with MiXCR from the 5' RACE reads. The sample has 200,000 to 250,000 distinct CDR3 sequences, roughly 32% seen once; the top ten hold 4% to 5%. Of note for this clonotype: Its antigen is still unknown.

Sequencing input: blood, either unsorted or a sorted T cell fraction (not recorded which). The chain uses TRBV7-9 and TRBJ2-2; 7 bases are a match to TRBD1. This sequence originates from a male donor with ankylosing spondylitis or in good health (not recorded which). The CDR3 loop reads CASSLGGQPTGELFF. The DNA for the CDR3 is TGTGCCAGCAGCTTAGGGGGACAGCCCACCGGGGAGCTGTTTTTT.